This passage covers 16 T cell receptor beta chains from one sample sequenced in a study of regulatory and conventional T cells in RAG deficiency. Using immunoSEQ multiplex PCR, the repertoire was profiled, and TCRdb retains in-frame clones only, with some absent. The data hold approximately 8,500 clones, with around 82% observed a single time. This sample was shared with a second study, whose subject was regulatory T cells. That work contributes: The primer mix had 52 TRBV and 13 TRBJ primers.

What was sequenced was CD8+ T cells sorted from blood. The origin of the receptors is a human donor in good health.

DNA of the CDR3: TGTGCCAGCAGCGTAGAGGCCAGCGTGACTGAAGCTTTCTTT. Translating it yields CASSVEASVTEAFF. The V gene is TRBV9, the J gene TRBJ1-1; D gene ambiguous. The CDR3 runs 14 residues. Germline-derived CDR1 and CDR2 are SGDLS and YYNGEE. Trimming pared 0 bases from V and 5 bases from J, leaving 11 bases between.

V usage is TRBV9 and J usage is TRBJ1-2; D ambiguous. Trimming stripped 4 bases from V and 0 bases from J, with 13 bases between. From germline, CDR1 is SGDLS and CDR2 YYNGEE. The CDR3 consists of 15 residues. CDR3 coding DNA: TGTGCCAGCAGCCCCAACGGGCCAACTAACTATGGCTACACCTTC. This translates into CASSPNGPTNYGYTF. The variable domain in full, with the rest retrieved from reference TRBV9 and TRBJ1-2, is DSGVTQTPKHLITATGQRVTLRCSPRSGDLSVYWYQQSLDQGLQFLIQYYNGEERAKGNILERFSAQQFPDLHSELNLSSLELGDSALYFCASSPNGPTNYGYTFGSGTRLTVV.

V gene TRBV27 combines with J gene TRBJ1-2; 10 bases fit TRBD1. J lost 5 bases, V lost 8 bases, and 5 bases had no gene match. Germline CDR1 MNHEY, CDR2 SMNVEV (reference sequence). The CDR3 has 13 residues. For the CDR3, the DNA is TGTGCCAGCTCCAGACAGGGGGCTTATGGCTACACCTTC. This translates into CASSRQGAYGYTF.

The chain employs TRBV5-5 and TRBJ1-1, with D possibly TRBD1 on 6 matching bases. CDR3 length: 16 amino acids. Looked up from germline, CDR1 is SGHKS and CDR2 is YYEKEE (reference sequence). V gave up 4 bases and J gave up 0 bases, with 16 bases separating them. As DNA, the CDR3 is TGTGCCAGCAGCACAGGGACGGCCTCGCTGAACACTGAAGCTTTCTTT. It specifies CASSTGTASLNTEAFF. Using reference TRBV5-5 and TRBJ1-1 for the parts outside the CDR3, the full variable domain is DAGVTQSPTHLIKTRGQQVTLRCSPISGHKSVSWYQQVLGQGPQFIFQYYEKEERGRGNFPDRFSARQFPNYSSELNVNALLLGDSALYLCASSTGTASLNTEAFFGQGTRLTVV.

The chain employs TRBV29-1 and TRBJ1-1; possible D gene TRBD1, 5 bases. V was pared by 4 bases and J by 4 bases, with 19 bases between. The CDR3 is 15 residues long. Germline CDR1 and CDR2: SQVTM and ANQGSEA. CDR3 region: CSVGPTQDVGTEAFF. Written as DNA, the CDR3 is TGCAGCGTTGGACCTACACAGGATGTGGGCACTGAAGCTTTCTTT.

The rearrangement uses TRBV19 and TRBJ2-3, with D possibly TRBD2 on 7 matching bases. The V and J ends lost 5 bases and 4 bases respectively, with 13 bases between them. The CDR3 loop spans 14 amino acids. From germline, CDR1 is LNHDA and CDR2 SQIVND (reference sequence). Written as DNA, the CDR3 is TGTGCCAGTAGTGCGAGGGGGGGCCCAGATACGCAGTATTTT. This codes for CASSARGGPDTQYF.

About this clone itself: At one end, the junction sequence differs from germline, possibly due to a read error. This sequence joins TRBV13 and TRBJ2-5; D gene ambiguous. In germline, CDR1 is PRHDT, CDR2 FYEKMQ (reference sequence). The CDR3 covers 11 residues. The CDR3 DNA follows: TGCGCCAGCAGCGAGAGGGAGACCCAGTACTTC. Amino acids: CASSERETQYF.

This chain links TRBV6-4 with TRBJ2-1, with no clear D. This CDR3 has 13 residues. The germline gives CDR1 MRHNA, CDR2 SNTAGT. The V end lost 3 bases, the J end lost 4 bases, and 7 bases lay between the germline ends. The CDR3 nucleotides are TGTGCCAGCAGTGATACTGGATACAATGAGCAGTTCTTC. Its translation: CASSDTGYNEQFF.

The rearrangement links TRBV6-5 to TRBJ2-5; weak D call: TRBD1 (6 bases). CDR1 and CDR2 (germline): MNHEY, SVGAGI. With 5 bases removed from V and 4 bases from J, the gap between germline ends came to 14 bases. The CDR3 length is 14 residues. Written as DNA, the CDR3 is TGTGCCAGCAGTCGAACAGGGCGTCGAGAGACCCAGTACTTC. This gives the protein CASSRTGRRETQYF.

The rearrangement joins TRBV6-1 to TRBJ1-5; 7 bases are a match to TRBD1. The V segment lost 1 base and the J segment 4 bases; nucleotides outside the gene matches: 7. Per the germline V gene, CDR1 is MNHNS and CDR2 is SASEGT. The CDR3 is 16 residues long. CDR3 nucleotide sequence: TGTGCCAGCAGTGAAGAGGAGGGGGCAGGAAATCAGCCCCAGCATTTT. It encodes CASSEEEGAGNQPQHF.

The CDR3 DNA follows: TGTGCCAGTAGGGTAGCGGGAGGGGGTGAAGAGACCCAGTACTTC. It translates to CASRVAGGGEETQYF. The V gene is TRBV19, the J gene TRBJ2-5; 11 bases agree with TRBD2. Trimming took 6 bases from V and 3 from J; bases not matched to a gene: 6. The CDR3 length is 15 residues. Germline V gene data show CDR1 as LNHDA and CDR2 as SQIVND (reference sequence).

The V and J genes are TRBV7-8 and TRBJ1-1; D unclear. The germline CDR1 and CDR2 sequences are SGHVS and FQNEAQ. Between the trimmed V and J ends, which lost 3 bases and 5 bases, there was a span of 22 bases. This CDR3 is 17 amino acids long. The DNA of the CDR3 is TGTGCCAGCAGCTTTCTCGTGAGGGCTGAAGTAGGGACTGAAGCTTTCTTT. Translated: CASSFLVRAEVGTEAFF.

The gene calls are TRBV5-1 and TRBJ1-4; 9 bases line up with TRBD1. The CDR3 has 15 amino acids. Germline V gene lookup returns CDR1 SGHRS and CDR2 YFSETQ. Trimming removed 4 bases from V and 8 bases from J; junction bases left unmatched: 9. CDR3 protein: CASSSAGTGKEKLFF. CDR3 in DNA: TGCGCCAGCAGCAGCGCCGGGACAGGGAAAGAAAAACTGTTTTTT. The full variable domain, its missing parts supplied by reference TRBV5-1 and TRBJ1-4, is KAGVTQTPRYLIKTRGQQVTLSCSPISGHRSVSWYQQTPGQGLQFLFEYFSETQRNKGNFPGRFSGRQFSNSRSEMNVSTLELGDSALYLCASSSAGTGKEKLFFGSGTQLSVL.

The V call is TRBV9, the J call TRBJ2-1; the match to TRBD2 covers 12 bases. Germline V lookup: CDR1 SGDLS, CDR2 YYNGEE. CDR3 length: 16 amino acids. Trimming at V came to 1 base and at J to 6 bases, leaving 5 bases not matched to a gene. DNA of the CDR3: TGTGCCAGCAGCGTACCTAGCGGGGGGGCCGGCAATGAGCAGTTCTTC. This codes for CASSVPSGGAGNEQFF.

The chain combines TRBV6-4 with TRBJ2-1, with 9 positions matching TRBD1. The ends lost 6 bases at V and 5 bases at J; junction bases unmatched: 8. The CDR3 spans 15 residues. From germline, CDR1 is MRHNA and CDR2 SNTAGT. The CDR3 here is CASSEFGTGHNEQFF. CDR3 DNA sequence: TGTGCCAGCAGCGAATTCGGGACAGGGCACAATGAGCAGTTCTTC.

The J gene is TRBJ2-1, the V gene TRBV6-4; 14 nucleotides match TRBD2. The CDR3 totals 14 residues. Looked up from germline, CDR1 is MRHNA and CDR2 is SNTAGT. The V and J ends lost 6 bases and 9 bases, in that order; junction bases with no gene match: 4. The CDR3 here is CASRGLAGVGEQFF. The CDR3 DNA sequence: TGTGCCAGCAGGGGACTAGCGGGGGTAGGTGAGCAGTTCTTC.